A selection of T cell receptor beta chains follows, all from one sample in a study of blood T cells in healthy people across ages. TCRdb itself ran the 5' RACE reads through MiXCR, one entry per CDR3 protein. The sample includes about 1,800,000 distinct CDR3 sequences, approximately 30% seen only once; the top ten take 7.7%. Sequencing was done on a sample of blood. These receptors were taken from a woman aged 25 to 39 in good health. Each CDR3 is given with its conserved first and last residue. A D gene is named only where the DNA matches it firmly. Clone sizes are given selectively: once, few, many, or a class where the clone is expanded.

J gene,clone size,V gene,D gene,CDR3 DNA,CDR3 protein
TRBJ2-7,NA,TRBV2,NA,TGTGCCAGCAGTGAGCAGGAGAGCTCCTACGAGCAGTACTTC,CASSEQESSYEQYF
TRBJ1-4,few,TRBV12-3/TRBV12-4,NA,TGTGCCAGCAGTTTCGAAGGGGCAGGTGAAAAACGGTTTTTT,CASSFEGAGEKRFF
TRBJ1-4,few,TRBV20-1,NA,TGCAGTGCTAGAGATGTCGGAGCAACTAATGAAAAACTGTTTTTT,CSARDVGATNEKLFF
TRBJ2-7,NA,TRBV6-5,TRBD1,TGTGCCAGCAGTTCTTGGGACAGATCCTACGAGCAGTACTTC,CASSSWDRSYEQYF
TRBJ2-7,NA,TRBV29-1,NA,TGCAGCGTCGCAGGGATTGGGAACTACGAGCAGTACTTC,CSVAGIGNYEQYF
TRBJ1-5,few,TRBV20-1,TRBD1,TGCAGTGCTAAACCGACAGGGGGGTTCAGTCAGCCCCAGCATTTT,CSAKPTGGFSQPQHF
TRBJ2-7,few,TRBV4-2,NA,TGTGCCAGCAGCCAAGAGTGGGACGGAACCTACGAGCAGTACTTC,CASSQEWDGTYEQYF
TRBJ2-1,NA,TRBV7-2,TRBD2,TGTGCCAGCAGCTTTGGACTAGGGGACGAGCAGTTCTTC,CASSFGLGDEQFF
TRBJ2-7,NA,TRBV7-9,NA,TGTGCCAGCAGCTCATGGGGGGAGACGTCCTACGAGCAGTACTTC,CASSSWGETSYEQYF
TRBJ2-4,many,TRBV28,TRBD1,TGTGCCAGCAGTTCGCCGGGACAGGGATCCCTAAACATTCAGTACTTC,CASSSPGQGSLNIQYF
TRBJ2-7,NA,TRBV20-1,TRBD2,TGCAGTGCTAGAGATTCTAGCGGGGGTTTCGAGCAGTACTTC,CSARDSSGGFEQYF
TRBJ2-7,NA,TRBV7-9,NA,TGTGCCAGCAGCTATGGGGTCTCCTACGAGCAGGACTTC,CASSYGVSYEQDF
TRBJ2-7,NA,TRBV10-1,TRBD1,TGCGCCAGGAGGAACCGGGACAGCGCCTACGAGCAGTACTTC,CARRNRDSAYEQYF
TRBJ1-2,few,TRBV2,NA,TGTGCCAGCAGTGAAGGCGCCAGAATCTATGGCTACACCTTC,CASSEGARIYGYTF
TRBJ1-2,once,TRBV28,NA,TGTACCAGCAGTTTTACGGGGGGCTATGGCTACACCTTC,CTSSFTGGYGYTF
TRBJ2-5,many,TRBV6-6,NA,TGTGCCAGCAGTTACGGGACTGGACCACAAGAGACCCAGTACTTC,CASSYGTGPQETQYF
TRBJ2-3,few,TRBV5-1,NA,TGCGCCAGCAGGAGGGGGTCCGGGAGCACAGATACGCAGTATTTT,CASRRGSGSTDTQYF
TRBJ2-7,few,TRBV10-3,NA,TGTGCCATCAGTAGAGGGGACAACTCCTACGAGCAGTACTTC,CAISRGDNSYEQYF
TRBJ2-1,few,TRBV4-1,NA,TGCGCCAGCAGCCATCCTAGCGTTTCCTACAATGAGCAGTTCTTC,CASSHPSVSYNEQFF
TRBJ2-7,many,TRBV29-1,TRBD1,TGCAGCGTTCACCGACAGGGTAACTACGAGCAGTACTTC,CSVHRQGNYEQYF
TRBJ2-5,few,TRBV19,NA,TGTGCCAGTAGTCCCTCGGAAGGTGGCGAGACCCAGTACTTC,CASSPSEGGETQYF
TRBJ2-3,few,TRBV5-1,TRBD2,TGCGCCAGCAGCTTGGGGGGTAGCGGGCGACTCACAGATACGCAGTATTTT,CASSLGGSGRLTDTQYF
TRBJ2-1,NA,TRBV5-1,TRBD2,TGCGCCAGCAGCTTGGCCTGGAGCGGGGGGATTGTAGATGCGCAGTTCTTC,CASSLAWSGGIVDAQFF
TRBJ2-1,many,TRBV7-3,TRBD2,TGTGCCAGCAGCCCAAAGGGCAATTCTAGTAGCGGGCGGAGCGATGAGCAGTTCTTC,CASSPKGNSSSGRSDEQFF
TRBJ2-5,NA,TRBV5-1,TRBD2,TGCGCCAGCAGCTCGATCGGGAGGGGAGGACAAGAGACCCAGTACTTC,CASSSIGRGGQETQYF
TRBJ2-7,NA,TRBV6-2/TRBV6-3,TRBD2,TGTACCAGCCACCCGCGGTGGCGGGAGACGGTCTACGAGCAGTACTTC,CTSHPRWRETVYEQYF
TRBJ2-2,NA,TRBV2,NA,TGTGCCACCAGCCCAAGAGGGACCGGGGAGCTGTTTTTT,CATSPRGTGELFF
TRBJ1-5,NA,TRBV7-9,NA,TGTGCCAGCACCAACGGAGGGTCCCAGCATTTT,CASTNGGSQHF
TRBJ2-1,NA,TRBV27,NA,TGTGCCAGCATAACCACCAATGGGGTGCAGTTCTTC,CASITTNGVQFF
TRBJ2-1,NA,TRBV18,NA,TGTGCCAGCTCACCCGGGATGGTCTTATACAATGAGCAGTTCTTC,CASSPGMVLYNEQFF
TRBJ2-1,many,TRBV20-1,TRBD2,TGCAGTGCTGGGATCTCTAGCGGGAGCTCCTACAATGAGCAGTTCTTC,CSAGISSGSSYNEQFF
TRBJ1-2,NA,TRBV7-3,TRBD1,TGTGCCAGCAGCTTAGGACCCGGGACAGGGAACCATGGCTACACCTTC,CASSLGPGTGNHGYTF
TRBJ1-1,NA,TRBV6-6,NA,TGTGCCAGCAGTTACGGAGGGCCCACTGAAGCTTTCTTT,CASSYGGPTEAFF
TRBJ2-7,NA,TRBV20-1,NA,TGCAGTGCAACGGACGGTGGGTACGAGCAGTACTTC,CSATDGGYEQYF
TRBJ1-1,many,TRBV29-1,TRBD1,TGCAGCGTTTTGACAGGGACTGAAGCTTTCTTT,CSVLTGTEAFF
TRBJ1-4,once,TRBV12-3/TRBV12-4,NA,TGTGCCAGCAGTTTAGTCGAAGAAAAACTGTTTTTT,CASSLVEEKLFF
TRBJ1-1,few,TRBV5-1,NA,TGCGCCAGCAGCGTCCGGGACCGTTCTGAAGCTTTCTTT,CASSVRDRSEAFF
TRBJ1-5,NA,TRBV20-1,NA,TGCAGTGCTAAAAGCAGGGGTTCCTCCTATCAGCCCCAGCATTTT,CSAKSRGSSYQPQHF